The following is a T cell receptor (beta chain) sequence with its context. What it binds is not known. This CDR3 region has 12 residues. CDR1 and CDR2 (germline): MNHEY, SMNVEV (reference sequence). Trimming shortened V by 4 bases and J by 9 bases, and 7 bases separated the two germline ends. This record belongs to a study of shared clonotypes between healthy human individuals. Sequencing was performed with immunoSEQ multiplex PCR; in TCRdb, only in-frame clones are kept and a portion is missing. Seen here are more than 2,000,000 clones, approximately 95% observed once, and the top ten hold around 0.4%. General study findings and limits: A generally larger estimated richness was seen in naive subsets than in memory subsets. Clonotype sharing across donors was expected to vary with sequencing depth.

Donors were Caucasian adults residing in Nashville, Tennessee, USA. The receptor comes from a young man in good health. Some clones in this sample may be carry-over from other donors' samples. The chain links TRBV27 to TRBJ1-6; D unresolved. The sample consisted of naive CD4+ T cells from PBMCs. The subset here: CD45RA+ positively selected. The CDR3 nucleotides are TGTGCCAGCAGTTCGGCAGTTTCACCCCTCCACTTT. Amino acid sequence: CASSSAVSPLHF.